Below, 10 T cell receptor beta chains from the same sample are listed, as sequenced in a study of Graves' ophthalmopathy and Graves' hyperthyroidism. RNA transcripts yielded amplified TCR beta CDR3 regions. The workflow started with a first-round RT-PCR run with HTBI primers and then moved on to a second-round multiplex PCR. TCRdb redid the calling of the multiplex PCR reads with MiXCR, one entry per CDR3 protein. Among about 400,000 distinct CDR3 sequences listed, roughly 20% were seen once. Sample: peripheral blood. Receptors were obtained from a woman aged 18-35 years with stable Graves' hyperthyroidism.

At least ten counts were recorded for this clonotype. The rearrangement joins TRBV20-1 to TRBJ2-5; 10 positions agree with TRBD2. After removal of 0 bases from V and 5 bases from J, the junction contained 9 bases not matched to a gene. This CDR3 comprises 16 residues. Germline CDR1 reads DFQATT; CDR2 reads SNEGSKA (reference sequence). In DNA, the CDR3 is TGCAGTGCTAGAGATATGGCTAGCGGGAGCTGGGAGACCCAGTACTTC. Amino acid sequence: CSARDMASGSWETQYF.

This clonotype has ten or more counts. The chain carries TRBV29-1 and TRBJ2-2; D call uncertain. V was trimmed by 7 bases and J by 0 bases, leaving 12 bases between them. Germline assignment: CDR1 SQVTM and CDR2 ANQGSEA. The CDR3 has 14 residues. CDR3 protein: CSAKTYTNTGELFF. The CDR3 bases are TGCAGCGCTAAGACGTATACGAACACCGGGGAGCTGTTTTTT.

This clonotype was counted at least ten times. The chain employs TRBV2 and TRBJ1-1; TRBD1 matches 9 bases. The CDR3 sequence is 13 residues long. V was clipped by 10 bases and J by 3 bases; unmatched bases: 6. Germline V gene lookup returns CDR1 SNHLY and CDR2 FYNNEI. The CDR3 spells CAITGGEYTEAFF. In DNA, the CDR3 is TGTGCCATCACAGGGGGCGAGTACACTGAAGCTTTCTTT.

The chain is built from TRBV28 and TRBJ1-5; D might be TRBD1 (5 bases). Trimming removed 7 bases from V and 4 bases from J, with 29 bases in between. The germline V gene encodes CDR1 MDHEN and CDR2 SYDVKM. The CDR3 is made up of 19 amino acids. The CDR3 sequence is CASTFSPRDFATANQPQHF. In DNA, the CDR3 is TGTGCCAGCACCTTTTCCCCAAGGGACTTCGCTACGGCAAATCAGCCCCAGCATTTT.

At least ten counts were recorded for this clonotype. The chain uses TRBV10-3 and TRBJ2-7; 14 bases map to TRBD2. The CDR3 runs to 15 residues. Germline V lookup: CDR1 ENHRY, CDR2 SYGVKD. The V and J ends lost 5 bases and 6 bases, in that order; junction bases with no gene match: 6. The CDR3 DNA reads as TGTGCCATCAGTCCCGGACTAGCGGGAGGAGTCGAGCAGTACTTC. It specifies CAISPGLAGGVEQYF.

The DNA for the CDR3 is TGCAGTGCTAGACCGGAAAGCTCCTATAATTCACCCCTCCACTTT. It translates to CSARPESSYNSPLHF. This sequence joins TRBV20-1 and TRBJ1-6; D is undetermined. The CDR3 is made up of 15 amino acids. V was trimmed by 2 bases and J by 0 bases, leaving 8 bases between them. In germline, CDR1 is DFQATT, CDR2 SNEGSKA (reference sequence).

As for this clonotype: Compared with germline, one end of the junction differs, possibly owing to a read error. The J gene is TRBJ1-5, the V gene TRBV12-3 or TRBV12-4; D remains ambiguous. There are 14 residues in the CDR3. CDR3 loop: CASSKWRWGQPQHF. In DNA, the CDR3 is TGTGCAAGCAGTAAGTGGCGGTGGGGACAGCCCCAGCATTTT.

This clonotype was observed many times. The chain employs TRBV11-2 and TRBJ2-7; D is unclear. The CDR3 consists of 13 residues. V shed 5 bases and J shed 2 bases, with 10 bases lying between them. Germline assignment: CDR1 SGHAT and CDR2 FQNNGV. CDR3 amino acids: CASSLTSPYEQYF. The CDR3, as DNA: TGTGCCAGCAGCCTGACATCCCCCTACGAGCAGTACTTC. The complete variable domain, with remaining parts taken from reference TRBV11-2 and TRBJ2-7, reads EAGVAQSPRYKIIEKRQSVAFWCNPISGHATLYWYQQILGQGPKLLIQFQNNGVVDDSQLPKDRFSAERLKGVDSTLKIQPAKLEDSAVYLCASSLTSPYEQYFGPGTRLTVT.

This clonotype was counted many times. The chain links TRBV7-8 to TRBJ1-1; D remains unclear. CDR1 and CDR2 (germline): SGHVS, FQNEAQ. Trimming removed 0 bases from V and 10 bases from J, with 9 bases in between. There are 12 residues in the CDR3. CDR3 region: CASSLADSRAFF. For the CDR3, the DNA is TGTGCCAGCAGCTTAGCGGACTCCCGAGCTTTCTTT.

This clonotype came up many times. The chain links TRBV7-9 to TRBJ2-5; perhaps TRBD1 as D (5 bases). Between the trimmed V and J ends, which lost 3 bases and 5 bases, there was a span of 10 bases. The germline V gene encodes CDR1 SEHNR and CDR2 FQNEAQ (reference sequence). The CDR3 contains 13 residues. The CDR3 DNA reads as TGTGCCAGCAGCTTCAACAGGATCGAGACCCAGTACTTC. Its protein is CASSFNRIETQYF.